Presented here are 10 T cell receptor beta chains from one specimen sequenced in a study of glioma-infiltrating T cells. Amplification of TCR alpha and beta CDR3 regions from RNA used iRepertoire nested multiplex PCR. One entry per CDR3 protein, called by TCRdb with MiXCR from the multiplex PCR reads. The table has more than 20,000 distinct CDR3 sequences, just under 25% seen once. The sample comprised glioma tissue, nonneoplastic brain tissue, or PBMCs (not recorded which). The receptors here all came from a human donor with low-grade glioma or glioblastoma, undergoing nonglioma brain surgery, or in good health (not recorded which).

This clonotype was detected a few times. This chain connects TRBV6-1 to TRBJ2-5; 8 bases are shared with TRBD1. Germline lookup yields CDR1 MNHNS and CDR2 SASEGT. The CDR3 loop spans 16 amino acids. J gave up 4 bases and V 4 bases, and 11 bases lay outside the gene matches. The CDR3 nucleotides read TGTGCCAGCAGTGCCTCAGGGGGCACATGGGGAGAGACCCAGTACTTC. Protein: CASSASGGTWGETQYF.

V gene TRBV18 combines with J gene TRBJ2-1, with 9 bases that match TRBD2. This CDR3 has 17 residues. J lost 8 bases, V lost 10 bases, and 21 bases had no gene match. Germline V CDR1 and CDR2: KGHSH, LQKENI. The DNA of the CDR3 is TGTGCCACCTCTCACTGGGTAGCGGGAGACACTACGGATGAGCAGTTCTTC. Protein product: CATSHWVAGDTTDEQFF. Together with reference TRBV18 and TRBJ2-1, the CDR3 gives the full variable domain: NAGVMQNPRHLVRRRGQEARLRCSPMKGHSHVYWYRQLPEEGLKFMVYLQKENIIDESGMPKERFSAEFPKEGPSILRIQQVVRGDSAAYFCATSHWVAGDTTDEQFFGPGTRLTVL.

This clonotype is judged large (0.1 to 1%). The chain couples TRBV20-1 to TRBJ1-1; D unresolved. The V and J ends lost 5 bases and 1 base respectively, with 5 bases between them. Germline V gene sequence: CDR1 DFQATT, CDR2 SNEGSKA (reference sequence). The CDR3 covers 11 residues. DNA of the CDR3: TGCAGTGCTTGGGCGAACACTGAAGCTTTCTTT. It translates to CSAWANTEAFF.

In its sample, this clonotype is medium-sized. The DNA of the CDR3 is TGTGCCACCCCAGCGTCCCTCCACTTT. Its translation is CATPASLHF. V gene TRBV18 combines with J gene TRBJ1-6; D call uncertain. Germline V gene sequence: CDR1 KGHSH, CDR2 LQKENI. Deletions cut 10 bases from V and 14 bases from J, with 9 bases between. CDR3 size: 9 residues.

This clonotype was recorded at least ten times. The chain recombines TRBV14 with TRBJ1-2; tentatively, D is TRBD1 (5 bases). The CDR3 totals 12 residues. Germline values: CDR1 SGHDN, CDR2 FVKESK. Trimming left V 6 bases short and J 5 bases short, with 10 bases between. CDR3 coding DNA: TGTGCCAGCAGTGTGGACAAATATGGCTACACCTTC. It is translated as CASSVDKYGYTF.

About this clonotype: A much larger clonotype is one base distant, so this may be a read error. The chain carries TRBV20-1 and TRBJ1-3, with D hard to call. The V gene's germline CDR1 is DFQATT and CDR2 SNEGSKA (reference sequence). CDR3 length: 14 amino acids. The DNA of the CDR3 is TGCAGTGCTAGGACGGTCAACTCTGGAGACACCATATATTTT. Translation: CSARTVNSGDTIYF.

This clonotype was observed many times. This chain joins TRBV6-6 and TRBJ1-5; D possibly corresponds to TRBD1 (5 bases). V was trimmed by 2 bases and J by 3 bases, leaving 8 bases between them. This CDR3 contains 14 residues. From germline, CDR1 is MNHNY and CDR2 SVGAGI (reference sequence). The CDR3 loop reads CASSYDSFNQPQHF. In DNA form, the CDR3 reads TGTGCCAGCAGTTACGACAGTTTCAATCAGCCCCAGCATTTT.

This clonotype was recorded a few times. The rearrangement links TRBV28 to TRBJ2-7, with 9 bases matching TRBD1. Trimming took 2 bases from V and 11 from J; bases not matched to a gene: 4. The CDR3 has 12 residues. CDR1 and CDR2 (germline): MDHEN, SYDVKM. The CDR3 here is CASSLHRGQEYF. In DNA, the CDR3 is TGTGCCAGCAGTTTACACAGGGGGCAGGAGTACTTC.

Of note for this clonotype: Germline and junction disagree at one end, which may indicate a read error. The gene calls are TRBV12-3 or TRBV12-4 and TRBJ1-5; D not resolved. The CDR3 loop spans 13 amino acids. As DNA, the CDR3 is TGTGCCAGCAGTTTTAATGGGGATCAGCCCCACCATTTT. Its protein product is CASSFNGDQPHHF.

Only a few counts were recorded for this clonotype. The V gene is TRBV11-2, the J gene TRBJ2-1; TRBD1 is a possible D gene (6 bases). This CDR3 is built from 16 residues. V dropped 5 bases and J dropped 6 bases, with 20 bases sitting between them. Germline CDR1 SGHAT, CDR2 FQNNGV. The CDR3: CASSPSQGTLVNEQFF. The CDR3 DNA reads as TGTGCCAGCAGCCCATCTCAAGGGACACTGGTCAATGAGCAGTTCTTC.